The sequence of this T cell receptor beta chain was determined in a study of cytomegalovirus exposure and HLA in healthy donors. Note on this clone: Different DNA sequences within this sample yield the same CDR3.

The PCR had 60 Vbeta and 13 Jbeta primers. TCRdb keeps only in-frame clones here, not all; method: immunoSEQ multiplex PCR. The table includes around 150,000 clones, roughly 73% detected once. The sequence came from a man younger than 35 in good health and CMV-seropositive. The sample consisted of PBMCs.

CDR3 loop: CASSPGTRNEKLFF. The CDR3 DNA reads TGTGCCAGCTCCCCCGGGACAAGAAATGAAAAACTGTTTTTT. The chain recombines TRBV18 with TRBJ1-4; TRBD1 might be the D (6 bases). This CDR3 has 14 residues. The ends were cut back, 6 bases at V and 5 bases at J, with 13 bases in the middle. Germline V gives CDR1 KGHSH, CDR2 LQKENI.